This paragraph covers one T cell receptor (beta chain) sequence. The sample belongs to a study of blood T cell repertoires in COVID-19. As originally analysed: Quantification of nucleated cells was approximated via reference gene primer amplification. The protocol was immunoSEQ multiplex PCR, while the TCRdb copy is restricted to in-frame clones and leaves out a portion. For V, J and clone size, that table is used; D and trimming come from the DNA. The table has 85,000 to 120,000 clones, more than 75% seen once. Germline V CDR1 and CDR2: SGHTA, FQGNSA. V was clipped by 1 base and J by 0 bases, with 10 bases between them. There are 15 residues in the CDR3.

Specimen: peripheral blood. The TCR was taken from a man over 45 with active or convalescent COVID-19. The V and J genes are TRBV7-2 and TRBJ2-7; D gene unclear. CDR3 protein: CASSLEFGNSYEQYF. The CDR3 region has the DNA TGTGCCAGCAGCTTAGAGTTTGGCAACTCCTACGAGCAGTACTTC.